This is a list of T cell receptor beta chains from one sample in a study of T cell responses to AZD1222 COVID-19 vaccine. Libraries were prepared by immunoSEQ multiplex PCR; TCRdb keeps only in-frame clonotypes and omits some of them. The data contain 150,000 or so clones, approximately 94% of them seen just once; the ten biggest clones take up approximately 2%. The sample was peripheral blood, taken on day 0 of AZD1222 vaccination. All receptors come from an adult in good health. Both conserved end residues are part of each CDR3.

CDR3aa: CASSVRGLAGELPGELFF
v_gene: TRBV2
j_gene: TRBJ2-2

CDR3aa: CASSPPTAKNIQYF
v_gene: TRBV18
j_gene: TRBJ2-4

CDR3aa: CASSIGGMGTDTF
v_gene: TRBV19
j_gene: TRBJ1-2

CDR3aa: CASSPGTTNTGELFF
v_gene: TRBV5-1
j_gene: TRBJ2-2

CDR3aa: CASSPRMSDEQFF
v_gene: TRBV19
j_gene: TRBJ2-1

CDR3aa: CASSFMTAGTENTGELFF
v_gene: TRBV5-1
j_gene: TRBJ2-2

CDR3aa: CASSAQGTYQYF
v_gene: TRBV7-9
j_gene: TRBJ2-3

CDR3aa: CASSLAGGRETQYF
v_gene: TRBV7-2
j_gene: TRBJ2-5

CDR3aa: CASTQGGAGDYGYTF
v_gene: TRBV6-5
j_gene: TRBJ1-2

CDR3aa: CASSESSALRGAFF
v_gene: TRBV2
j_gene: TRBJ1-1

CDR3aa: CASSLEMGVPDTQYF
v_gene: TRBV5-6
j_gene: TRBJ2-3

CDR3aa: CASTGRTTQETQYF
v_gene: TRBV2
j_gene: TRBJ2-5

CDR3aa: CASSRPTGGRADTQYF
v_gene: TRBV3-1/TRBV3-2
j_gene: TRBJ2-3

CDR3aa: CASSLSFPDTQYF
v_gene: TRBV7-9
j_gene: TRBJ2-3

CDR3aa: CASSQFNQPQHF
v_gene: TRBV6-6
j_gene: TRBJ1-5

CDR3aa: CASSRDANSYEQYF
v_gene: TRBV7-9
j_gene: TRBJ2-7

CDR3aa: CASSVTGAEETQYF
v_gene: TRBV2
j_gene: TRBJ2-5

CDR3aa: CASSDRLGYGYTF
v_gene: TRBV5-1
j_gene: TRBJ1-2

CDR3aa: CASSQQPSGLYGYTF
v_gene: TRBV5-1
j_gene: TRBJ1-2

CDR3aa: CASSLTAGANYGYTF
v_gene: TRBV5-5
j_gene: TRBJ1-2

CDR3aa: CASRGQGGQPQHF
v_gene: TRBV12-3/TRBV12-4
j_gene: TRBJ1-5

CDR3aa: CATLIGGEQYF
v_gene: TRBV2
j_gene: TRBJ2-7

CDR3aa: CASRAGGNLVGSSYNEQFF
v_gene: TRBV5-4
j_gene: TRBJ2-1

CDR3aa: CASSRGTGETQYF
v_gene: TRBV12-3/TRBV12-4
j_gene: TRBJ2-5

CDR3aa: CASSQAGSYNEQFF
v_gene: TRBV14
j_gene: TRBJ2-1

CDR3aa: CASRSDYGYTF
v_gene: TRBV28
j_gene: TRBJ1-2

CDR3aa: CASSPTQTENSPLHF
v_gene: TRBV18
j_gene: TRBJ1-6

CDR3aa: CASSLTIGTEAFF
v_gene: TRBV5-1
j_gene: TRBJ1-1

CDR3aa: CASSGKGQGWNSPLHF
v_gene: TRBV5-4
j_gene: TRBJ1-6

CDR3aa: CASSVPEGTGTLTDTQYF
v_gene: TRBV9
j_gene: TRBJ2-3

CDR3aa: CASSVDSSYEQYF
v_gene: TRBV9
j_gene: TRBJ2-7

CDR3aa: CASSTRQGVYEQYF
v_gene: TRBV27
j_gene: TRBJ2-7

CDR3aa: CASSQGRAYRANQETQYF
v_gene: TRBV4-1
j_gene: TRBJ2-5

CDR3aa: CASSRGPSTEAFF
v_gene: TRBV7-3
j_gene: TRBJ1-1

CDR3aa: CASSSPGTEQYF
v_gene: TRBV5-1
j_gene: TRBJ2-7

CDR3aa: CASSVDRRTSYNSPLHF
v_gene: TRBV5-5
j_gene: TRBJ1-6

CDR3aa: CASSYRRGTEAFF
v_gene: TRBV27
j_gene: TRBJ1-1

CDR3aa: CASSRQGGEQYF
v_gene: TRBV2
j_gene: TRBJ2-7

CDR3aa: CASSSGPLTYEQYF
v_gene: TRBV27
j_gene: TRBJ2-7

CDR3aa: CASSEQGNYGYTF
v_gene: TRBV2
j_gene: TRBJ1-2

CDR3aa: CASSLDRGGNTIYF
v_gene: TRBV7-9
j_gene: TRBJ1-3

CDR3aa: CASSPRGQVTGELFF
v_gene: TRBV18
j_gene: TRBJ2-2

CDR3aa: CASSRTAITNIQYF
v_gene: TRBV7-9
j_gene: TRBJ2-4

CDR3aa: CSVAPKSYEQYF
v_gene: TRBV29-1
j_gene: TRBJ2-7

CDR3aa: CASSEGDSLGGELFF
v_gene: TRBV2
j_gene: TRBJ2-2

CDR3aa: CASSLSSGNQPQHF
v_gene: TRBV7-2
j_gene: TRBJ1-5

CDR3aa: CASSHGSGLAGATDTQYF
v_gene: TRBV4-2
j_gene: TRBJ2-3

CDR3aa: CASSLDRDHEQYF
v_gene: TRBV4-1
j_gene: TRBJ2-7

CDR3aa: CASSETGEETQYF
v_gene: TRBV6-1
j_gene: TRBJ2-5

CDR3aa: CASSPGGTGDYEQYF
v_gene: TRBV5-1
j_gene: TRBJ2-7

CDR3aa: CASSQEFSNSPLHF
v_gene: TRBV4-1
j_gene: TRBJ1-6

CDR3aa: CASRVGGGNYEQYF
v_gene: TRBV11-1
j_gene: TRBJ2-7

CDR3aa: CAWRQGSTTNEKLFF
v_gene: TRBV30
j_gene: TRBJ1-4

CDR3aa: CASSGQGAYKNSPLHF
v_gene: TRBV21-1
j_gene: TRBJ1-6

CDR3aa: CSARTGGYNEQFF
v_gene: TRBV29-1
j_gene: TRBJ2-1

CDR3aa: CASSGQGAGNTIYF
v_gene: TRBV2
j_gene: TRBJ1-3